This T cell receptor delta chain was sequenced during a study of γδ T cells in repeated Plasmodium falciparum infection. Study background: Malian children with intense seasonal malaria exposure were compared with matched Australian children. Four controlled malaria infections with P. falciparum NF54 spanned roughly 590 days. Study-wide results and caveats: Vgamma9/Vdelta2+ T cells showed a stable polyclonal repertoire with shared TCRgamma sequences.

TRG and TRD sequences were obtained from every sorted gammadelta sample. TCRdb called clones from the multiplex PCR reads again using CATT. The profile shows some 100,000 delta-chain clones, 1.4% of them singletons. Gammadelta T cells were flow-sorted from PBMC into Vgamma9/Vdelta2+ and Vdelta2-negative populations for bulk analysis. V gave up 5 bases and J gave up 0 bases, with 7 bases separating them. This CDR3 contains 13 residues. The germline CDR1 and CDR2 sequences are TSWWSYY and QGS. With regard to this clone: Its target is unknown. The protein that TCRdb holds for this DNA derives from a much larger clone and differs from the translated DNA at residue 5, which likely indicates a read error; the protein shown here is translated from the DNA.

Input material: gamma-delta T cells from blood. The receptor was isolated from a pool of human donors (malaria-infected and uninfected, not separated). The chain uses TRDV1 and TRDJ1; D is unclear. Since TCRdb gives no J gene, matching the DNA to germline was used here to assign it. CDR3 DNA: TGTGCTCTTGGGAACCGGGACACCGATAAACTCATCTTT. Protein product: CALGNRDTDKLIF.